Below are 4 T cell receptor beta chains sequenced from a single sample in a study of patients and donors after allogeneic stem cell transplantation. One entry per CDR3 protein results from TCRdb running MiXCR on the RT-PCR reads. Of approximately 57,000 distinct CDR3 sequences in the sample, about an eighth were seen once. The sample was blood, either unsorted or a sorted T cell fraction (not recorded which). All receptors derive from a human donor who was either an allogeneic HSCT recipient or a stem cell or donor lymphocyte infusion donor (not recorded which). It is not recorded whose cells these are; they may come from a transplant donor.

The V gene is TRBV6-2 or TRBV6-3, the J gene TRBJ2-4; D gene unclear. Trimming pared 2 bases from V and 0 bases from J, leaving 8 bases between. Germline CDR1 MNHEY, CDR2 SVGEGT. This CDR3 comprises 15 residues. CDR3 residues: CASSYHPLAKNIQYF. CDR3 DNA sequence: TGTGCCAGCAGTTACCACCCCCTAGCCAAAAACATTCAGTACTTC.

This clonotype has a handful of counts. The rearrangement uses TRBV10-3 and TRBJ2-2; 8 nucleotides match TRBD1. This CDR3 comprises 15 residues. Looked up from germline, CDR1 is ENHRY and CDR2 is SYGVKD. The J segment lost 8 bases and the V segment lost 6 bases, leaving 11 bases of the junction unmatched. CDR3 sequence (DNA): TGTGCCATCAGCCAAGACAGGGGTGGTTTTGGGGAGCTGTTTTTT. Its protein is CAISQDRGGFGELFF.

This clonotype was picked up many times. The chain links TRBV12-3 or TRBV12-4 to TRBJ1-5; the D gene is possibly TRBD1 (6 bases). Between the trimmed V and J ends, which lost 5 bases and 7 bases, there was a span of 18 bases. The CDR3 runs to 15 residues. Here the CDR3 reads CASSTGTNSGQPQHF. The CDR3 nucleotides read TGTGCCAGCAGTACAGGGACAAATTCAGGACAGCCCCAGCATTTT.

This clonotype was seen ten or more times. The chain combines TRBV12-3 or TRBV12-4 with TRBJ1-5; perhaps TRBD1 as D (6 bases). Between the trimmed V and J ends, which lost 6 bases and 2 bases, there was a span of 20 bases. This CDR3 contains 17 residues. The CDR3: CASSLRWGAYGNQPQHF. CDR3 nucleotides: TGTGCCAGCAGCCTCAGGTGGGGGGCGTACGGCAATCAGCCCCAGCATTTT.